A selection of T cell receptor beta chains follows, all from one sample in a study of T cell responses to AZD1222 COVID-19 vaccine. Libraries were prepared by immunoSEQ multiplex PCR; TCRdb keeps only in-frame clonotypes and omits some of them. The sample has approximately 76,000 clones, around nine tenths seen once. The sample in question was peripheral blood, obtained on day 0 of MenACWY control vaccination. These receptors were obtained from an adult in good health. The CDR3 runs from the conserved cysteine through the conserved F or W.

j_call v_call cdr3_aa
TRBJ1-1 TRBV6-5 CASSYSIVVGTEAFF
TRBJ1-2 TRBV5-1 CASSSPDRENGYTF
TRBJ2-7 TRBV7-2 CASSLELPGEQYF
TRBJ1-2 TRBV10-1 CASSGQGASYGYTF
TRBJ1-2 TRBV14 CASSQGQGAGYGYTF
TRBJ1-6 TRBV11-2 CASSFGQGTGSPLHF
TRBJ1-1 TRBV29-1 CSVEARGGTEAFF
TRBJ2-7 TRBV7-2 CASSLDRQFGEQYF
TRBJ2-4 TRBV19 CASSLDRGRGNIQYF
TRBJ1-5 TRBV18 CASSQGSDRRAQHF
TRBJ1-1 TRBV5-1 CASSLRQGARGNTEAFF
TRBJ1-5 TRBV6-5 CASSLKREQPQHF
TRBJ1-3 TRBV9 CASSSPGDRGDAGNTIYF
TRBJ1-4 TRBV9 CASSALTGNEKLFF
TRBJ1-5 TRBV28 CASGSYSNQPQHF
TRBJ1-1 TRBV5-5 CASSLTDTEAFF
TRBJ2-7 TRBV28 CASTGTGQIHEQYF
TRBJ1-1 TRBV11-1 CASSPQTNTEAFF
TRBJ2-3 TRBV5-5 CASSLDFTDTQYF
TRBJ1-2 TRBV6-2/TRBV6-3 CASSYSGQGYGYTF
TRBJ1-1 TRBV7-9 CASRPGTEINTEAFF
TRBJ2-2 TRBV14 CASSHPGGISTGELFF
TRBJ1-3 TRBV29-1 CSVASAGGNTIYF
TRBJ1-1 TRBV29-1 CSVVTGVWAEAFF
TRBJ2-7 TRBV7-9 CASSFGGTGAAEQYF
TRBJ2-1 TRBV3-1/TRBV3-2 CASSHKGTLAVVNQQFF
TRBJ2-1 TRBV18 CASSPTRTGEQFF
TRBJ1-1 TRBV30 CAWSSGGRLNTEAFF
TRBJ1-2 TRBV11-2 CASSQGIYGYTF
TRBJ2-7 TRBV11-2 CASSLNADPYEQYF
TRBJ1-1 TRBV6-5 CASRTVNTEAFF
TRBJ1-2 TRBV9 CASSVADRGRYGYTF